This TCR beta chain was found in a study of CD8 T cells in ankylosing spondylitis. Study results and limitations: Relatively rare in peripheral blood, disease-linked clones were also CD8+. A TCR beta motif of fewer than 10 highly homologous variants seemed to mark ankylosing spondylitis blood.

Note on this clonotype: Its antigen is unidentified.

TCRdb re-called the 5' RACE reads with MiXCR, one entry per CDR3 protein. This repertoire shows 300,000 to 350,000 distinct CDR3 sequences, roughly 15% found once; its top ten account for around 0.99%. The TCR originated in a male donor with ankylosing spondylitis or in good health (not recorded which). Input material: blood, either unsorted or a sorted T cell fraction (not recorded which).

The CDR3 region is CASSLSAGTITQYF. The CDR3 nucleotides are TGTGCCAGCAGTTTATCGGCAGGCACTATTACGCAGTATTTT. The J gene is TRBJ2-3, the V gene TRBV12-3 or TRBV12-4; D is unclear. This CDR3 has 14 amino acids. The germline V and J ends were trimmed by 2 bases and 8 bases, with 14 bases remaining between them.